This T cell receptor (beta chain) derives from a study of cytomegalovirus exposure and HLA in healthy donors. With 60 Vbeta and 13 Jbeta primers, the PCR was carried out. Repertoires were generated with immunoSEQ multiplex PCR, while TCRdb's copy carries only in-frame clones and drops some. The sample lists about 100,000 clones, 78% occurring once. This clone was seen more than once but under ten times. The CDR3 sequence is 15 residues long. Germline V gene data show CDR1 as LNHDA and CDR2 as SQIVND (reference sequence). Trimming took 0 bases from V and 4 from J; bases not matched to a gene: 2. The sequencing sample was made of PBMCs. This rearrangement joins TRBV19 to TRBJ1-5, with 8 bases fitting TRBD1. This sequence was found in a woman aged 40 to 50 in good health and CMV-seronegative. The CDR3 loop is CASSIDRGRNQPQHF. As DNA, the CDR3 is TGTGCCAGTAGTATAGACAGGGGGCGGAATCAGCCCCAGCATTTT.